These 16 T cell receptor beta chains originate from one sample sequenced in a study of radiotherapy plus CTLA-4 blockade in lung cancer. Data came from immunoSEQ multiplex PCR; TCRdb stores just in-frame clones and leaves some out. The sample lists over 85,000 clones; roughly 74% were seen once. Source: peripheral blood, taken from a patient treated with radiotherapy plus ipilimumab. These receptor sequences come from a human donor with non-small cell lung cancer who had a partial response to radiotherapy plus ipilimumab. Some clones in this sample may be carry-over from other donors' samples.

The V gene is TRBV6-4, the J gene TRBJ2-3, with 14 nucleotides matching TRBD2. CDR1 and CDR2 (germline): MRHNA, SNTAGT. CDR3 length: 17 residues. J gave up 5 bases and V 3 bases, and 7 bases lay outside the gene matches. DNA for the CDR3: TGTGCCAGCAGTGATTCCGGGACTAGCGGGGGTGGAGATACGCAGTATTTT. This translates into CASSDSGTSGGGDTQYF.

The chain is built from TRBV6-1 and TRBJ2-7, with TRBD2 as a possible D gene (5 bases). Trimming shortened V by 6 bases and J by 3 bases, and 12 bases separated the two germline ends. CDR1 and CDR2 from the germline V gene are MNHNS and SASEGT. The CDR3 runs to 13 residues. CDR3 in DNA: TGTGCCAGCAGGCAACTAGTTGGCTACGAGCAGTACTTC. Residues: CASRQLVGYEQYF.

This chain connects TRBV7-2 to TRBJ2-2; D is perhaps TRBD1 (6 bases). CDR3 size: 16 residues. The germline V gene has CDR1 SGHTA and CDR2 FQGNSA. Trimming removed 4 bases at V and 6 bases at J, with 18 bases between. Written as DNA, the CDR3 is TGTGCCAGCAGCTACCGAGGGGGTCGAGTGTCCGGGGAGCTGTTTTTT. Residues: CASSYRGGRVSGELFF.

The chain combines TRBV4-2 with TRBJ2-2; 14 positions match TRBD2. There are 19 residues in the CDR3. The V segment lost 5 bases and the J segment 1 base; nucleotides outside the gene matches: 9. Germline-derived CDR1 and CDR2 are LGHNA and YNFKEQ. CDR3 sequence reads: CASSTEGLAGAGNTGELFF. The CDR3 bases are TGTGCCAGCAGCACCGAGGGACTAGCGGGAGCCGGGAACACCGGGGAGCTGTTTTTT.

The chain recombines TRBV7-2 with TRBJ2-1; 9 positions agree with TRBD2. With V trimmed by 5 bases and J by 3 bases, 5 bases remained unmatched. Germline V gene lookup returns CDR1 SGHTA and CDR2 FQGNSA. This CDR3 has 15 amino acids. CDR3 nucleotide sequence: TGTGCCAGCAGCATCCGCGGGGGGGTCTACAATGAGCAGTTCTTC. Encoded protein: CASSIRGGVYNEQFF. Complete variable domain (other parts from reference TRBV7-2 and TRBJ2-1): GAGVSQSPSNKVTEKGKDVELRCDPISGHTALYWYRQSLGQGLEFLIYFQGNSAPDKSGLPSDRFSAERTGGSVSTLTIQRTQQEDSAVYLCASSIRGGVYNEQFFGPGTRLTVL.

This chain connects TRBV9 to TRBJ1-6; 11 bases align to TRBD1. CDR3 length: 18 amino acids. From germline, CDR1 is SGDLS and CDR2 YYNGEE. With V trimmed by 3 bases and J by 1 base, 6 bases remained unmatched. The CDR3 nucleotides are TGTGCCAGCAGCGGCGGGACAGGGGGGTCGTCCTATAATTCACCCCTCCACTTT. Protein product: CASSGGTGGSSYNSPLHF.

This rearrangement joins TRBV11-2 to TRBJ2-3; 12 bases line up with TRBD1. CDR3 length equals 16 residues. Germline V lookup: CDR1 SGHAT, CDR2 FQNNGV. V was clipped by 3 bases and J by 5 bases; unmatched bases: 6. CDR3 sequence reads: CASSFTGTGGGDTQYF. The DNA for the CDR3 is TGTGCCAGCAGCTTCACCGGGACAGGGGGCGGAGATACGCAGTATTTT.

The chain combines TRBV18 with TRBJ1-2; 8 nucleotides line up with TRBD1. After removal of 5 bases from V and 4 bases from J, the junction contained 6 bases not matched to a gene. This CDR3 has 14 residues. The germline gives CDR1 KGHSH, CDR2 LQKENI. The CDR3 is CASSAGDRLYGYTF. DNA for the CDR3: TGTGCCAGCTCAGCCGGGGACAGGCTCTATGGCTACACCTTC. Based on the CDR3 plus reference TRBV18 and TRBJ1-2, the full variable domain is NAGVMQNPRHLVRRRGQEARLRCSPMKGHSHVYWYRQLPEEGLKFMVYLQKENIIDESGMPKERFSAEFPKEGPSILRIQQVVRGDSAAYFCASSAGDRLYGYTFGSGTRLTVV.

The chain carries TRBV6-6 and TRBJ2-2; 8 bases are shared with TRBD2. CDR1 is MNHNY, CDR2 SVGAGI, per germline (reference sequence). The CDR3 consists of 16 residues. With V trimmed by 2 bases and J by 2 bases, 4 bases remained unmatched. The CDR3 region is CASSYAGTSNTGELFF. CDR3 nucleotide sequence: TGTGCCAGCAGTTACGCCGGGACTAGTAACACCGGGGAGCTGTTTTTT.

The rearrangement joins TRBV9 to TRBJ2-4, with a tentative D call TRBD1 (6 bases). Germline V gene sequence: CDR1 SGDLS, CDR2 YYNGEE. V was cut by 0 bases and J by 1 base, with 11 bases left in between. The CDR3 has 16 residues. Here the CDR3 reads CASSVGGLAAKNIQYF. The CDR3 DNA is TGTGCCAGCAGCGTAGGGGGGCTCGCCGCCAAAAACATTCAGTACTTC.

The table lists this clone with a few counts. The V and J genes are TRBV19 and TRBJ1-3, with TRBD1 matching 8 bases. V lost 4 bases and J lost 2; bases outside the gene matches: 10. CDR1 and CDR2 (germline): LNHDA, SQIVND (reference sequence). This CDR3 is built from 17 residues. CDR3 loop: CASSTGQGQRAGNTIYF. As DNA, the CDR3 is TGTGCCAGTAGTACCGGACAGGGCCAGCGCGCTGGAAACACCATATATTTT. The complete variable domain, with remaining parts taken from reference TRBV19 and TRBJ1-3, reads DGGITQSPKYLFRKEGQNVTLSCEQNLNHDAMYWYRQDPGQGLRLIYYSQIVNDFQKGDIAEGYSVSREKKESFPLTVTSAQKNPTAFYLCASSTGQGQRAGNTIYFGEGSWLTVV.

The chain links TRBV7-3 to TRBJ1-1, with a weak D call TRBD1 (6 bases). The germline CDR1 and CDR2 sequences are SGHTA and FQGTGA. Trimming removed 6 bases from V and 4 bases from J, with 18 bases in between. CDR3 length: 15 residues. In DNA, the CDR3 is TGTGCCAGCAGATCCCATACAGGGTCGGGCACTGAAGCTTTCTTT. This codes for CASRSHTGSGTEAFF.

Note on this clone: At one boundary the junction diverges from the germline segment, which might be a read error. The chain uses TRBV19 and TRBJ1-2; 9 bases align to TRBD1. Germline CDR1 is LNHDA and CDR2 is SQIVND (reference sequence). The CDR3 loop spans 16 amino acids. The CDR3 bases are TGTGCCGGTAGCCCTATCCAGGGACAGGGATCGTATGGCTACACCTTC. It is translated as CAGSPIQGQGSYGYTF.

The CDR3 protein is CASSPRVINYGYTF. CDR3 sequence (DNA): TGTGCCAGCAGTCCCCGGGTCATTAACTATGGCTACACCTTC. The chain recombines TRBV2 with TRBJ1-2; D not resolved. V lost 5 bases, J lost 1 base, and 11 bases lay in between. Germline V gene lookup returns CDR1 SNHLY and CDR2 FYNNEI. There are 14 residues in the CDR3.

The chain employs TRBV5-4 and TRBJ2-7, with D perhaps matching TRBD2 (5 bases). The V gene's germline CDR1 is SGHNT and CDR2 YYREEE (reference sequence). The CDR3 consists of 15 residues. V was cut by 3 bases and J by 3 bases, with 16 bases left in between. The CDR3, as DNA: TGTGCCAGCAGCTCCGAGGGTTCGGGTGACTACGAGCAGTACTTC. Translating it yields CASSSEGSGDYEQYF.

This chain links TRBV7-2 with TRBJ2-7; D perhaps matches TRBD2 (5 bases). Trimming left V 4 bases short and J 3 bases short, with 10 bases between. Per germline, CDR1 SGHTA and CDR2 FQGNSA. This CDR3 region has 13 residues. CDR3 residues: CASSSQAGYEQYF. Here the CDR3 DNA reads TGTGCCAGCAGCTCTCAGGCGGGCTACGAGCAGTACTTC.